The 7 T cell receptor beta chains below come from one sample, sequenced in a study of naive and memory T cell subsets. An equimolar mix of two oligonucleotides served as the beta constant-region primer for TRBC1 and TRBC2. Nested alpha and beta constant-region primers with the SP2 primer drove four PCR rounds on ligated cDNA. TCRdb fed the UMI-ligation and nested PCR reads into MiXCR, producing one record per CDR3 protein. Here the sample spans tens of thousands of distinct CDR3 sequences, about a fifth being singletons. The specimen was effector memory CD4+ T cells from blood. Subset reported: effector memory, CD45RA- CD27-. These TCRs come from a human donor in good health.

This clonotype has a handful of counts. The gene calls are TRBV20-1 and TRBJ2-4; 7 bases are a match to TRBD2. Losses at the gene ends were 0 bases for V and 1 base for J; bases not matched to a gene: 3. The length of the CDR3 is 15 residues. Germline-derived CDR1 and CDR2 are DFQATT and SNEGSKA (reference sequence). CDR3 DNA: TGCAGTGCTAGAGATCCACTAGCGGCCAAAAACATTCAGTACTTC. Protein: CSARDPLAAKNIQYF.

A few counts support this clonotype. The CDR3 sequence is CASSVGGLAGVETQYF. The CDR3, as DNA: TGTGCCAGCAGCGTGGGAGGGCTAGCGGGAGTAGAGACCCAGTACTTC. The chain links TRBV9 to TRBJ2-5, with TRBD2 matching 10 bases. Trimming cost V 2 bases and J 4 bases; bases outside gene matches: 8. Germline V lookup: CDR1 SGDLS, CDR2 YYNGEE. The CDR3 is 16 amino acids.

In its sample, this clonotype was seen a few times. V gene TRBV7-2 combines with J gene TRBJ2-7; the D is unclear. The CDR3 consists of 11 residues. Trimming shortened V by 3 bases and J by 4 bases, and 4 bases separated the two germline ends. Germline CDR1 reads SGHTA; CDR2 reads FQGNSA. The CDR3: CASSFRYEQYF. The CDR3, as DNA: TGTGCCAGCAGCTTTCGGTACGAGCAGTACTTC.

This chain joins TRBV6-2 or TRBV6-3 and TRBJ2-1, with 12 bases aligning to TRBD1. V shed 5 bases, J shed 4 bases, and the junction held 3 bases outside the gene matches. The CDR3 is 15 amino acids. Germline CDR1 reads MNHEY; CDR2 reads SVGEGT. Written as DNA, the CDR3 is TGTGCCAGCAGTCGGGACAGGGGGCTGTACAATGAGCAGTTCTTC. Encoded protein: CASSRDRGLYNEQFF.

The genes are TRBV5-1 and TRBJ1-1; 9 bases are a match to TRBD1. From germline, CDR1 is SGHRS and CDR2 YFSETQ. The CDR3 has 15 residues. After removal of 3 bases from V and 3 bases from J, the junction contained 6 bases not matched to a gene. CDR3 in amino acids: CASSSQQGADTEAFF. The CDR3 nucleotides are TGCGCCAGCAGCTCCCAACAGGGGGCGGACACTGAAGCTTTCTTT. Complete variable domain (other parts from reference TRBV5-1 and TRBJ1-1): KAGVTQTPRYLIKTRGQQVTLSCSPISGHRSVSWYQQTPGQGLQFLFEYFSETQRNKGNFPGRFSGRQFSNSRSEMNVSTLELGDSALYLCASSSQQGADTEAFFGQGTRLTVV.

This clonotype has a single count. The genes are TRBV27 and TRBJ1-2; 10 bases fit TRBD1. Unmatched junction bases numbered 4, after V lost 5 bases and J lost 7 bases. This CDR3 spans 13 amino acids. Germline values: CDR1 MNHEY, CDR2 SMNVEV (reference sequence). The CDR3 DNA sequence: TGTGCCAGCAGTGACAGGGGGCGCGGTGGCTACACCTTC. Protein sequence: CASSDRGRGGYTF.

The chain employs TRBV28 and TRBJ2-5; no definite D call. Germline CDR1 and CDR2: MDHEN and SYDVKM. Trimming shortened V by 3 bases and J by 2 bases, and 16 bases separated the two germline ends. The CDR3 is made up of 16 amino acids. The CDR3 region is CASSFDWRGPQETQYF. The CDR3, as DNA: TGTGCCAGCAGTTTTGACTGGAGAGGTCCACAAGAGACCCAGTACTTC. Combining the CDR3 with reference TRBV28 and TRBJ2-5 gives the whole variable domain DVKVTQSSRYLVKRTGEKVFLECVQDMDHENMFWYRQDPGLGLRLIYFSYDVKMKEKGDIPEGYSVSREKKERFSLILESASTNQTSMYLCASSFDWRGPQETQYFGPGTRLLVL.